A single sample gave rise to the 18 T cell receptor beta chains below, sequenced in a study of T cell responses to AZD1222 COVID-19 vaccine. Some clones are missing from TCRdb's copy, which holds only in-frame ones; the method was immunoSEQ multiplex PCR. The sample lists hundreds of thousands of clones, roughly 91% seen once, with 0.95% to 1.1% in the top ten. The material sequenced was peripheral blood, taken on day 0 of MenACWY control vaccination. These receptors all come from an adult in good health.

V gene TRBV5-5 combines with J gene TRBJ1-1; D gene uncertain. Trimming removed 3 bases from V and 5 bases from J, with 11 bases in between. This CDR3 has 13 amino acids. Looked up from germline, CDR1 is SGHKS and CDR2 is YYEKEE (reference sequence). The CDR3 is CASSSPGGTEAFF. The CDR3 nucleotides read TGTGCCAGCAGCTCTCCAGGAGGGACTGAAGCTTTCTTT.

The V and J genes are TRBV5-8 and TRBJ1-5, with unresolved D. Germline lookup yields CDR1 SGHTS and CDR2 YDEGEE. The CDR3 has 16 residues. V lost 0 bases and J lost 2, with 12 bases in between. CDR3 amino acids: CASSLGRRYGNQPQHF. The CDR3 DNA sequence: TGTGCCAGCAGCTTGGGGCGGAGGTACGGCAATCAGCCCCAGCATTTT.

The V gene is TRBV6-5, the J gene TRBJ2-7; 9 bases agree with TRBD1. The trim removed 3 bases at V and 6 bases at J, leaving 9 bases unmatched. The CDR3 has 15 amino acids. CDR1 and CDR2 (germline): MNHEY, SVGAGI. Written as DNA, the CDR3 is TGTGCCAGCAGTTATTCAGGGACAGGGCGTAGCGAGCAGTACTTC. Translating it yields CASSYSGTGRSEQYF.

The chain is built from TRBV27 and TRBJ1-2, with 10 nucleotides matching TRBD1. The CDR3 has 14 amino acids. The J segment lost 2 bases and the V segment lost 6 bases, leaving 3 bases of the junction unmatched. CDR1 and CDR2 (germline): MNHEY, SMNVEV (reference sequence). CDR3 coding DNA: TGTGCCAGCAGCAGACAGGGGGCGAACTATGGCTACACCTTC. This gives the protein CASSRQGANYGYTF.

The chain couples TRBV2 to TRBJ2-3; 13 bases map to TRBD2. CDR1 and CDR2 (germline): SNHLY, FYNNEI. The CDR3 is 13 amino acids. J gave up 5 bases and V 10 bases, and 3 bases lay outside the gene matches. The CDR3: CANRTSGGDTQYF. In DNA form, the CDR3 reads TGTGCCAACCGGACTAGCGGGGGAGATACGCAGTATTTT.

This chain uses TRBV2 with TRBJ1-2; D is unresolved. Germline CDR1 is SNHLY and CDR2 is FYNNEI. This CDR3 is 12 amino acids long. Trimming removed 1 base at V and 5 bases at J, with 5 bases between. For the CDR3, the DNA is TGTGCCAGCAGTGAAGAGCGGTATGGCTACACCTTC. Translated: CASSEERYGYTF.

This chain joins TRBV6-6 and TRBJ1-2, with D possibly being TRBD1 (6 bases). V was pared by 9 bases and J by 7 bases, with 12 bases between. The germline CDR1 and CDR2 sequences are MNHNY and SVGAGI (reference sequence). CDR3 length equals 11 residues. CDR3: CASTGYTGYTF. The CDR3 DNA reads TGTGCCAGTACAGGGTATACTGGCTACACCTTC.

This chain joins TRBV7-9 and TRBJ1-1; D gene ambiguous. CDR1 and CDR2 from the germline V gene are SEHNR and FQNEAQ (reference sequence). V was cut by 0 bases and J by 1 base, with 3 bases left in between. The CDR3 covers 13 residues. The CDR3 sequence is CASSLAANTEAFF. The CDR3 DNA sequence: TGTGCCAGCAGCTTAGCTGCGAACACTGAAGCTTTCTTT.

CDR3: CASSTNDRRYGYTF. CDR3 DNA sequence: TGTGCCAGCAGTACGAACGACAGGCGCTATGGCTACACCTTC. The J gene is TRBJ1-2, the V gene TRBV6-5; perhaps TRBD1 as D (6 bases). Germline V gene data show CDR1 as MNHEY and CDR2 as SVGAGI. This CDR3 is built from 14 residues. The ends were cut back, 5 bases at V and 4 bases at J, with 14 bases in the middle.

V gene TRBV3-1 (or the pseudogene TRBV3-2) combines with J gene TRBJ1-2; D remains unclear. Trimming stripped 1 base from V and 6 bases from J, with 18 bases between. Germline-derived CDR1 and CDR2 are LGHDT and YNNKEL (reference sequence). This CDR3 is built from 16 residues. CDR3 DNA: TGTGCCAGCAGCCAAGTAAGACGTGGTGCGGTCCATGGCTACACCTTC. Translated, it gives CASSQVRRGAVHGYTF.

This chain links TRBV6-6 with TRBJ2-1, with D unresolved. Germline-derived CDR1 and CDR2 are MNHNY and SVGAGI (reference sequence). The CDR3 sequence is 13 residues long. V shed 5 bases and J shed 5 bases, with 10 bases lying between them. The CDR3 loop is CASSTAVHNEQFF. CDR3 nucleotides: TGTGCCAGCAGTACCGCAGTCCACAATGAGCAGTTCTTC.

This chain connects TRBV27 to TRBJ1-5; tentatively, D is TRBD1 (5 bases). The CDR3 is 15 amino acids. Germline assignment: CDR1 MNHEY and CDR2 SMNVEV (reference sequence). V dropped 3 bases and J dropped 0 bases, with 9 bases sitting between them. The CDR3 loop reads CASSFGGSSNQPQHF. CDR3 coding DNA: TGTGCCAGCAGTTTTGGGGGGAGTAGCAATCAGCCCCAGCATTTT.

This chain links TRBV10-2 with TRBJ2-2; D might be TRBD1 (5 bases). The CDR3 has 15 residues. Deletions cut 3 bases from V and 7 bases from J, with 15 bases between. Germline values: CDR1 WSHSY, CDR2 SAAADI. The CDR3 region is CASSDWGAGGGELFF. The CDR3 region has the DNA TGCGCCAGCAGTGATTGGGGCGCAGGCGGCGGGGAGCTGTTTTTT.

J is TRBJ2-7 and V is TRBV27, with 9 bases identical to TRBD2. V trimming: 4 bases; J trimming: 4 bases; junction bases outside the gene matches: 11. Per the germline V gene, CDR1 is MNHEY and CDR2 is SMNVEV (reference sequence). The CDR3 extends over 16 amino acids. CDR3 amino acids: CASSSSGTSLPYEQYF. The CDR3 DNA reads as TGTGCCAGCAGTTCCTCCGGGACTAGCCTACCGTACGAGCAGTACTTC.

The CDR3 is CASRQGLSGNTIYF. CDR3 DNA: TGCGCCAGCAGGCAGGGACTCTCTGGAAACACCATATATTTT. V and J are TRBV5-1 and TRBJ1-3, with TRBD1 as a possible D gene (5 bases). The germline V gene encodes CDR1 SGHRS and CDR2 YFSETQ. The CDR3 runs to 14 residues. V gave up 5 bases and J gave up 0 bases, with 9 bases separating them.

This clone was counted once. This sequence joins TRBV27 and TRBJ1-6; weak D call: TRBD1 (5 bases). The CDR3 has 16 amino acids. Germline V gene lookup returns CDR1 MNHEY and CDR2 SMNVEV (reference sequence). Trimming stripped 5 bases from V and 5 bases from J, with 16 bases between. CDR3 nucleotides: TGTGCCAGCAGTCCCACCGGGACGGCAAATAATTCACCCCTCCACTTT. Amino acids: CASSPTGTANNSPLHF.

This rearrangement joins TRBV11-2 to TRBJ2-2, with a weak D call TRBD1 (6 bases). The CDR3 has 14 amino acids. Trimming cost V 2 bases and J 5 bases, with 9 bases left between them. Germline V gene data show CDR1 as SGHAT and CDR2 as FQNNGV. CDR3 nucleotide sequence: TGTGCCAGCAGCTTACAGCAGGGGACCGGGGAGCTGTTTTTT. This gives the protein CASSLQQGTGELFF.

This sequence joins TRBV4-3 and TRBJ2-6; either TRBD1 or TRBD2 may fit D (6 bases each). CDR1 and CDR2 from the germline V gene are LGHNA and YSLEER. V was trimmed by 0 bases and J by 2 bases, leaving 8 bases between them. The CDR3 is made up of 16 amino acids. The CDR3 spells CASSQEEGAGANVLTF. The CDR3 region has the DNA TGCGCCAGCAGCCAAGAGGAGGGGGCTGGGGCCAACGTCCTGACTTTC.